This TCR beta chain originates from a study of T cells in Graves' hyperthyroidism and ophthalmopathy. Notes on the study in general: The majority of expanded thyroid clonotypes above 0.001 also appeared in blood.

V was shortened by 2 bases and J by 2 bases, with 12 bases between the two germline ends. Germline assignment: CDR1 KGHDR and CDR2 SFDVKD. CDR3 size: 16 residues. Amplified TCR beta CDR3 regions came from RNA transcripts. HTBI primers were employed in a first-round RT-PCR of the TCR CDR3. TCRdb ran MiXCR on the multiplex PCR reads and lists one entry per CDR3 protein. The table lists 540,000 or so distinct CDR3 sequences, around a sixth of them singletons, with about 7% in the top ten. This clonotype was seen a few times. Its cognate antigen is unknown. Lactation, pregnancy, other autoimmune disease or uncontrolled infection led to exclusion of patients.

The rearrangement links TRBV24-1 to TRBJ1-5; maybe TRBD1 (5 bases). Sequences were obtained from blood. The clonotype was recovered from a woman in her 30s with Graves' hyperthyroidism. For the CDR3, the DNA is TGTGCCACCAGTGATTGTCCCAACAGGTGCAATCAGCCCCAGCATTTT. It yields the protein CATSDCPNRCNQPQHF.